The rows below give T cell receptor beta chains drawn from one sample of a study of T cells in Graves' hyperthyroidism and ophthalmopathy. MiXCR, run by TCRdb on the multiplex PCR reads, gives a single entry per CDR3 protein. The sample holds about 420,000 distinct CDR3 sequences, 15% to 19% seen once. Sequencing used blood. The receptors were sampled from a woman under 30 with Graves' hyperthyroidism. Both conserved end residues are part of each CDR3. Each record gives: D gene, V gene, clone size, J gene, CDR3 DNA, CDR3 protein. The D gene is left open where the match is weak. Clone sizes are given selectively: once, few, many, or a class where the clone is expanded.

D gene: .; V gene: TRBV7-2; clone size: .; J gene: TRBJ2-1; CDR3 DNA: TGTGCCAGCAGCTTAAGTCCCCAGCCTGCTCGGCAGTTCTTC; CDR3 protein: CASSLSPQPARQFF
D gene: .; V gene: TRBV14; clone size: .; J gene: TRBJ2-3; CDR3 DNA: TGTGCCAGCAGCCACGGCGCCTTAACAGATACGCAGTATTTT; CDR3 protein: CASSHGALTDTQYF
D gene: .; V gene: TRBV4-3; clone size: many; J gene: TRBJ2-7; CDR3 DNA: TGCGCCAGCAGCCAAGAAGGTGCTTGGGGCTACGAGCAGTACTTC; CDR3 protein: CASSQEGAWGYEQYF
D gene: .; V gene: TRBV2; clone size: many; J gene: TRBJ2-7; CDR3 DNA: TGTGCCAGCAGTGAGCGGAAGAGGACGGCGGAGCAGTACTTC; CDR3 protein: CASSERKRTAEQYF
D gene: .; V gene: TRBV6-1; clone size: many; J gene: TRBJ2-7; CDR3 DNA: TGTGCCAGCAGTTTCCAGGGGTACCACTACGAGCAGTACTTC; CDR3 protein: CASSFQGYHYEQYF
D gene: TRBD1; V gene: TRBV7-7; clone size: .; J gene: TRBJ2-2; CDR3 DNA: TGTGCTAGCAGCCCTTCGGACAGGGACGCCGGGGAGCTGTTTTTT; CDR3 protein: CASSPSDRDAGELFF
D gene: TRBD2; V gene: TRBV20-1; clone size: many; J gene: TRBJ2-7; CDR3 DNA: TGCAGTGCTAGTTGGGCGGGAGTTTACGAGCAGTACTTC; CDR3 protein: CSASWAGVYEQYF
D gene: TRBD1; V gene: TRBV10-3; clone size: few; J gene: TRBJ1-2; CDR3 DNA: TGTGCCATCAGGGGACAGTTGTCTAACTATGGCTACACCTTC; CDR3 protein: CAIRGQLSNYGYTF
D gene: .; V gene: TRBV10-3; clone size: many; J gene: TRBJ1-1; CDR3 DNA: TGTGCCATCAGTGAGTCGATAAGCGGGGACCACACTGAAGCTTTCTTT; CDR3 protein: CAISESISGDHTEAFF
D gene: TRBD2; V gene: TRBV6-5; clone size: .; J gene: TRBJ2-2; CDR3 DNA: TGTGCCAGCAGTTACTTACTTATGGCGGGAGTCGGGGAGCTGTTTTTT; CDR3 protein: CASSYLLMAGVGELFF
D gene: .; V gene: TRBV18; clone size: many; J gene: TRBJ1-2; CDR3 DNA: TGTGCCAGCTCACCTACCGGGGCCGACTATGGCTACACCTTC; CDR3 protein: CASSPTGADYGYTF
D gene: .; V gene: TRBV2; clone size: many; J gene: TRBJ2-7; CDR3 DNA: TGTGCCAGCAGTGTAAAAGACGAGCAGTACTTC; CDR3 protein: CASSVKDEQYF
D gene: .; V gene: TRBV4-2; clone size: few; J gene: TRBJ1-1; CDR3 DNA: TGTGCCAGCAGCCAAGATTGGGAGAACACTGAAGCTTTCTTT; CDR3 protein: CASSQDWENTEAFF
D gene: .; V gene: TRBV6-1; clone size: .; J gene: TRBJ1-6; CDR3 DNA: TGTGCCAGCAGTCCGGACGGATATAATCCACCCCTCCACTTT; CDR3 protein: CASSPDGYNPPLHF
D gene: TRBD1; V gene: TRBV7-9; clone size: few; J gene: TRBJ1-3; CDR3 DNA: TGTGCCAGCAGCCCCTCTGGGACAGGGGCGAACACCATATATTTT; CDR3 protein: CASSPSGTGANTIYF
D gene: TRBD1; V gene: TRBV12-3/TRBV12-4; clone size: many; J gene: TRBJ2-7; CDR3 DNA: TGTGCCAGCAGTTTTTGGGGACAGGGGTCCTACGAGCAGTACTTC; CDR3 protein: CASSFWGQGSYEQYF
D gene: .; V gene: TRBV19; clone size: .; J gene: TRBJ1-1; CDR3 DNA: TGTGCCAGTAGTACCTCCCGGGACCCAGGGCCGGCTTTCTTT; CDR3 protein: CASSTSRDPGPAFF
D gene: .; V gene: TRBV2; clone size: many; J gene: TRBJ2-1; CDR3 DNA: TGTGCCAGCATCCCTTTCGAGTCCTACAATGAGCAGTTCTTC; CDR3 protein: CASIPFESYNEQFF
D gene: TRBD1; V gene: TRBV10-3; clone size: few; J gene: TRBJ1-6; CDR3 DNA: TGTGCCATCAATATGAACGGGACAGAGAATTCACCCCTCCACTTT; CDR3 protein: CAINMNGTENSPLHF
D gene: TRBD2; V gene: TRBV7-9; clone size: many; J gene: TRBJ2-3; CDR3 DNA: TGTGCCAGCAGCTTACCAGCGGGGGGCCGATCGGCAGATACGCAGTATTTT; CDR3 protein: CASSLPAGGRSADTQYF
D gene: TRBD2; V gene: TRBV6-1; clone size: .; J gene: TRBJ2-2; CDR3 DNA: TGTGCCAGCAGTGGCCGGGACTACCTTCGCGGGGAGCTGTTTTTT; CDR3 protein: CASSGRDYLRGELFF
D gene: TRBD1; V gene: TRBV6-1; clone size: .; J gene: TRBJ1-2; CDR3 DNA: TGTGCCAGCAGACCCACCCCCGGACAGGGGGCCGGGTATGGCTACACCTTC; CDR3 protein: CASRPTPGQGAGYGYTF
D gene: .; V gene: TRBV11-2; clone size: .; J gene: TRBJ2-1; CDR3 DNA: TGTGCCAGCAGCTTAACAGACGGTGAGCAGTTCTTC; CDR3 protein: CASSLTDGEQFF
D gene: .; V gene: TRBV7-3; clone size: .; J gene: TRBJ1-3; CDR3 DNA: TGTGCCAGCAGCTTAACGCCCGGAAACACCATATATTTT; CDR3 protein: CASSLTPGNTIYF
D gene: TRBD1; V gene: TRBV11-2; clone size: many; J gene: TRBJ2-7; CDR3 DNA: TGTGCCAGCAGCCCACTGGACAGGGGCCGGAGCTCCTACGAGCAGTACTTC; CDR3 protein: CASSPLDRGRSSYEQYF
D gene: .; V gene: TRBV2; clone size: many; J gene: TRBJ1-2; CDR3 DNA: TGTGCCAGCAGTCCGACGGGGACAACAGGTGACTACACCTTC; CDR3 protein: CASSPTGTTGDYTF
D gene: .; V gene: TRBV28; clone size: many; J gene: TRBJ1-1; CDR3 DNA: TGTGCCAGCGGGTTGGGCGGGAACACTGAAGCTTTCTTT; CDR3 protein: CASGLGGNTEAFF
D gene: TRBD1; V gene: TRBV6-1; clone size: few; J gene: TRBJ2-2; CDR3 DNA: TGTGCCAGCACGCAAAGGACAGGGGGCAACACCGGGGAGCTGTTTTTT; CDR3 protein: CASTQRTGGNTGELFF
D gene: .; V gene: TRBV29-1; clone size: many; J gene: TRBJ2-1; CDR3 DNA: TGCAGCGTTGAAGGGACCTACAATGAGCAGTTCTTC; CDR3 protein: CSVEGTYNEQFF
D gene: .; V gene: TRBV4-2; clone size: .; J gene: TRBJ2-1; CDR3 DNA: TGTGCCAGCAGCCAGGCCCGGGGGCCCGGTGAGCAGTTCTTC; CDR3 protein: CASSQARGPGEQFF
D gene: .; V gene: TRBV7-2; clone size: .; J gene: TRBJ2-5; CDR3 DNA: TGTGCCAGCAGCCCCACACCCGTGATTGGGACCCAGTACTTC; CDR3 protein: CASSPTPVIGTQYF
D gene: TRBD2; V gene: TRBV5-1; clone size: .; J gene: TRBJ2-7; CDR3 DNA: TGCGCCAGCAGCTTGGGAGCGGGGGGGCCTGTCTACGAGCAGTACTTC; CDR3 protein: CASSLGAGGPVYEQYF
D gene: .; V gene: TRBV6-1; clone size: few; J gene: TRBJ2-2; CDR3 DNA: TGTGCCAGCAGTGTTGCGGACACGGGCACCGGGGAGCTGTTTTTT; CDR3 protein: CASSVADTGTGELFF
D gene: .; V gene: TRBV25-1; clone size: .; J gene: TRBJ1-4; CDR3 DNA: TGTGCCAGCAGTGAATCAGGATCAAGAACTAATGAAAAACTGTTTTTT; CDR3 protein: CASSESGSRTNEKLFF
D gene: .; V gene: TRBV7-2; clone size: many; J gene: TRBJ1-2; CDR3 DNA: TGTGCCAGCAGCTTAAAGGTGCTGATGGGCTACACCTTC; CDR3 protein: CASSLKVLMGYTF
D gene: TRBD1; V gene: TRBV5-1; clone size: .; J gene: TRBJ1-3; CDR3 DNA: TGCGCCAGCAGTCTAATGACAGGGAGTGACACCATATATTTT; CDR3 protein: CASSLMTGSDTIYF
D gene: .; V gene: TRBV7-3; clone size: .; J gene: TRBJ2-5; CDR3 DNA: TGTGCCAGCAGCTTAACGAGCGTTGGTAGCCCCCTGTACTTC; CDR3 protein: CASSLTSVGSPLYF
D gene: TRBD2; V gene: TRBV2; clone size: .; J gene: TRBJ2-2; CDR3 DNA: TGTGCCAGCAGTGAACAGCGGGGGATCACCGGGGAGCTGTTTTTT; CDR3 protein: CASSEQRGITGELFF
D gene: .; V gene: TRBV5-1; clone size: .; J gene: TRBJ1-5; CDR3 DNA: TGCGCCAGCAGCTTGGCCGCGGGGGGGCATCAGCCCCAGCATTTT; CDR3 protein: CASSLAAGGHQPQHF
D gene: .; V gene: TRBV20-1; clone size: .; J gene: TRBJ1-3; CDR3 DNA: TGCAGTGCTAGTAAGGCCTCTGGAAACACCATATATTTT; CDR3 protein: CSASKASGNTIYF
D gene: TRBD1; V gene: TRBV7-2; clone size: .; J gene: TRBJ1-2; CDR3 DNA: TGTGCCAGCAGCTTAGCCCTGGGACAGGGGGGTGGCTACACCTTC; CDR3 protein: CASSLALGQGGGYTF
D gene: TRBD1; V gene: TRBV4-1; clone size: .; J gene: TRBJ2-1; CDR3 DNA: TGCGCCAGCAGGGAACCGGGACAGGGGTTTAAGAATGAGCAGTTCTTC; CDR3 protein: CASREPGQGFKNEQFF
D gene: .; V gene: TRBV20-1; clone size: few; J gene: TRBJ2-5; CDR3 DNA: TGCAGTGCTAGTTTGAGTGTTTGGCAAGGGGCCCAGTACTTC; CDR3 protein: CSASLSVWQGAQYF
D gene: .; V gene: TRBV7-3; clone size: many; J gene: TRBJ2-3; CDR3 DNA: TGTGCCAGCAGCACATCGGGGGATACGCAGTATTTT; CDR3 protein: CASSTSGDTQYF
D gene: .; V gene: TRBV20-1; clone size: .; J gene: TRBJ2-3; CDR3 DNA: TGCAGTGCTCGGAGACAGACTAGCACAGATACGCAGTATTTT; CDR3 protein: CSARRQTSTDTQYF
D gene: TRBD2; V gene: TRBV6-1; clone size: few; J gene: TRBJ2-5; CDR3 DNA: TGTGCCAGCAGTGGACTAGCGGGAGTCGGGGAGACCCAGTACTTC; CDR3 protein: CASSGLAGVGETQYF
D gene: .; V gene: TRBV12-3/TRBV12-4; clone size: many; J gene: TRBJ2-7; CDR3 DNA: TGTGCCAGCAGTTTAGGGCTAGGCTTCTCCTACGAGCAGTACTTC; CDR3 protein: CASSLGLGFSYEQYF
D gene: .; V gene: TRBV6-5; clone size: .; J gene: TRBJ1-2; CDR3 DNA: TGTGCCAGCAGTTACTCGAGTGAGCGGGGCTACACCTTC; CDR3 protein: CASSYSSERGYTF
D gene: .; V gene: TRBV7-9; clone size: .; J gene: TRBJ2-7; CDR3 DNA: TGTGCCAGCAGCTCCCCGTTCTACGAGCAGTACTTC; CDR3 protein: CASSSPFYEQYF
D gene: TRBD1; V gene: TRBV6-8; clone size: .; J gene: TRBJ2-4; CDR3 DNA: TGTGCCAGCAGTTACCGCCAGGGGGAAGCCAAAAACATTCAGTACTTC; CDR3 protein: CASSYRQGEAKNIQYF
D gene: .; V gene: TRBV20-1; clone size: few; J gene: TRBJ2-7; CDR3 DNA: TGCAGTGCTTCGGACAGCACCTACGAGCAGTACTTC; CDR3 protein: CSASDSTYEQYF
D gene: .; V gene: TRBV7-6; clone size: many; J gene: TRBJ2-5; CDR3 DNA: TGTGCCAGCAGCCACTGGCGGGCTTTCGGGGTTGAGACCCAGTACTTC; CDR3 protein: CASSHWRAFGVETQYF
D gene: .; V gene: TRBV5-1; clone size: many; J gene: TRBJ2-5; CDR3 DNA: TGCGCCAGCAGAGAAGGAAGGTTTATGACCCAGTACTTC; CDR3 protein: CASREGRFMTQYF
D gene: .; V gene: TRBV4-3; clone size: .; J gene: TRBJ2-1; CDR3 DNA: TGCGCCAGCAGCCAGGGATGGACTTCATACAATGAGCAGTTCTTC; CDR3 protein: CASSQGWTSYNEQFF
D gene: TRBD2; V gene: TRBV3-1; clone size: many; J gene: TRBJ2-7; CDR3 DNA: TGTGCCAGCAGGGGACTAGCGGACCCTAGAGAGCAGTACTTC; CDR3 protein: CASRGLADPREQYF
D gene: .; V gene: TRBV7-8; clone size: many; J gene: TRBJ2-1; CDR3 DNA: TGTGCCAGCAGCTTACACGGGCGGCAGGGCACCTACAATGAGCAGTTCTTC; CDR3 protein: CASSLHGRQGTYNEQFF
D gene: TRBD1; V gene: TRBV27; clone size: many; J gene: TRBJ2-1; CDR3 DNA: TGTGCCAGCAGTTTTGTTCACGGGACAGGGTATGCATATGAGCAGTTCTTC; CDR3 protein: CASSFVHGTGYAYEQFF
D gene: TRBD2; V gene: TRBV2; clone size: .; J gene: TRBJ2-1; CDR3 DNA: TGTGCCAGCACCGTTGGGACTAGCGGGATTGGTGAGCAGTTCTTC; CDR3 protein: CASTVGTSGIGEQFF
D gene: .; V gene: TRBV19; clone size: .; J gene: TRBJ1-5; CDR3 DNA: TGTGCCAGTAGGGACCAGGGATTTCAGCCCCAGCATTTT; CDR3 protein: CASRDQGFQPQHF
D gene: .; V gene: TRBV12-3/TRBV12-4; clone size: many; J gene: TRBJ2-1; CDR3 DNA: TGTGCCATCTCCCTGGACAATGAGCAGTTCTTC; CDR3 protein: CAISLDNEQFF